This T cell receptor beta chain was documented in a study of beta chain features in type 1 diabetes. Study observations and caveats: Compared with healthy donors, patients appeared to share more similar naive, central memory and regulatory TCRB repertoires.

With regard to this clone: No antigen is known for it.

The authors reverse transcribed all of the isolated RNA, so sequencing captured expressed TCRB transcripts. Here immunoSEQ multiplex PCR was the method, and the copy in TCRdb shows in-frame clones only, minus some. Of fewer than 400,000 clones listed, around 8% are singletons. This CDR3 has 16 amino acids. Germline-derived CDR1 and CDR2 are MNHEY and SVGAGI. V dropped 0 bases and J dropped 1 base, with 11 bases sitting between them. Sequenced sample: central memory CD4+ T cells from blood. This TCR was sampled from a woman younger than 30 in good health. The rearrangement links TRBV6-5 to TRBJ2-3, with D tentatively TRBD1 (5 bases). This CDR3 is CASSYSIARGTDTQYF. The CDR3 region has the DNA TGTGCCAGCAGTTACTCTATCGCCAGGGGCACAGATACGCAGTATTTT.